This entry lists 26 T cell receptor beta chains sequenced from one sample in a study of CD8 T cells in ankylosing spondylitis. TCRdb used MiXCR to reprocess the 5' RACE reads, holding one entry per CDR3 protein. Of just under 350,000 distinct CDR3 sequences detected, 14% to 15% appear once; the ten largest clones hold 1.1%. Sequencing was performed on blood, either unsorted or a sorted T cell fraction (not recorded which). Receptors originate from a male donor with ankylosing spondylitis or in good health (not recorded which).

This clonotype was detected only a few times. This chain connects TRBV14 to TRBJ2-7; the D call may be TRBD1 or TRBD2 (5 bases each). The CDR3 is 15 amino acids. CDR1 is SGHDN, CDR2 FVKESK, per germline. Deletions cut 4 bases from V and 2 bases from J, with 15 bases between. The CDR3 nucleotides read TGTGCCAGCAGCCTACCCCGGGACGTCACCTACGAGCAGTACTTC. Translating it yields CASSLPRDVTYEQYF.

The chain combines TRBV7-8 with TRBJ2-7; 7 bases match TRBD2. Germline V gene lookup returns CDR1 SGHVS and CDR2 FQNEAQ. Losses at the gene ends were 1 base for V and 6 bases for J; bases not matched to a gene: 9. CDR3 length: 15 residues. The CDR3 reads CASSLGGGRGGEQYF. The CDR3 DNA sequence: TGTGCCAGCAGCTTAGGGGGTGGGCGCGGGGGCGAGCAGTACTTC. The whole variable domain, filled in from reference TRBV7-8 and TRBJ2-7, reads GAGVSQSPRYKVAKRGQDVALRCDPISGHVSLFWYQQALGQGPEFLTYFQNEAQLDKSGLPSDRFFAERPEGSVSTLKIQRTQQEDSAVYLCASSLGGGRGGEQYFGPGTRLTVT.

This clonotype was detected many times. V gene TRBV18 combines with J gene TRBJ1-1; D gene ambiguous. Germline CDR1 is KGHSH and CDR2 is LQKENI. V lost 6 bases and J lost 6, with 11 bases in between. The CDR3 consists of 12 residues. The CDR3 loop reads CASSRTASEAFF. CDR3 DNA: TGTGCCAGCTCTCGTACGGCTTCTGAAGCTTTCTTT.

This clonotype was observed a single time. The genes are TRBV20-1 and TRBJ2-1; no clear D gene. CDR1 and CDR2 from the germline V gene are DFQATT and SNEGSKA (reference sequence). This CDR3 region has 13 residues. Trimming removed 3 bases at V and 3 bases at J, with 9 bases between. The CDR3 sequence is CSASGPLYNEQFF. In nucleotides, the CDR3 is TGCAGTGCTAGCGGGCCCCTCTACAATGAGCAGTTCTTC.

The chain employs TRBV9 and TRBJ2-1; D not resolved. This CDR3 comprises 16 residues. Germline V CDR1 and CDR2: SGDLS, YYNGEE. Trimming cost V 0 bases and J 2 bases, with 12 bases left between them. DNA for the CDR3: TGTGCCAGCAGCGTAGCGAGCGCGATGACCTACAATGAGCAGTTCTTC. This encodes CASSVASAMTYNEQFF.

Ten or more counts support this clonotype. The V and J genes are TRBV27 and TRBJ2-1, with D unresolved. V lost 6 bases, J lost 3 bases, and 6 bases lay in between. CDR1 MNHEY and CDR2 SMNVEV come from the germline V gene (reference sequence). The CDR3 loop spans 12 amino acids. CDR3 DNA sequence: TGTGCCAGCAGCCGGAGCTACAATGAGCAGTTCTTC. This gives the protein CASSRSYNEQFF.

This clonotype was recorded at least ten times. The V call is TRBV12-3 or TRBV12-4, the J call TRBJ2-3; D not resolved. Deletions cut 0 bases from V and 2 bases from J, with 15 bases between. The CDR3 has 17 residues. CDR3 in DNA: TGTGCCAGCAGTTTAGCCGTCCAACCGTACGCCACAGATACGCAGTATTTT. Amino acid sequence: CASSLAVQPYATDTQYF.

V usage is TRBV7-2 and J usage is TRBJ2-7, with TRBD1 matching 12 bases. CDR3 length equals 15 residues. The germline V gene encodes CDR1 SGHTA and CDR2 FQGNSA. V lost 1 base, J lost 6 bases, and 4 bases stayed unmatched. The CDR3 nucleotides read TGTGCCAGCAGCTTAGTTGGGACAGGGGGCTTCGAGCAGTACTTC. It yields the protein CASSLVGTGGFEQYF.

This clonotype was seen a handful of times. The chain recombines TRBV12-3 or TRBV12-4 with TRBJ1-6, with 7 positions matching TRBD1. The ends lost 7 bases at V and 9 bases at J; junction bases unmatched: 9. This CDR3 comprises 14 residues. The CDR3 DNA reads TGTGCCAGCAACCCGACAGGGCGCCCTTCACCCCTCCACTTT. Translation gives CASNPTGRPSPLHF.

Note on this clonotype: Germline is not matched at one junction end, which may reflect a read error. The DNA of the CDR3 is TGCGCCAGCAGTCCCGACGGGGGGGGTTCCGAAGTCTTC. Translation gives CASSPDGGGSEVF. V usage is TRBV10-1 and J usage is TRBJ2-1; 8 nucleotides agree with TRBD2. Per the germline V gene, CDR1 is WNHNN and CDR2 is SYGVQD (reference sequence). CDR3 length: 13 residues.

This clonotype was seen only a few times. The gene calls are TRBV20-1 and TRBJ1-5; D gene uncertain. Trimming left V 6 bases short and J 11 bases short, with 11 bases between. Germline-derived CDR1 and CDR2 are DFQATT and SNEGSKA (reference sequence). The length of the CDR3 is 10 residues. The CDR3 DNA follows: TGCAGTGCGAATGGGGTGACCCAGCATTTT. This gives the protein CSANGVTQHF.

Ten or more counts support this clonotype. The CDR3 nucleotides are TGTGCCAGCAGTTTTGAGGGGCCTAGCAATCAGCCCCAGCATTTT. Its translation: CASSFEGPSNQPQHF. The V and J genes are TRBV12-3 or TRBV12-4 and TRBJ1-5; TRBD1 might be the D (5 bases). There are 15 residues in the CDR3. V gave up 3 bases and J gave up 0 bases, with 9 bases separating them.

This CDR3 is CASSHQRSTDTQYF. As DNA, the CDR3 is TGTGCCAGTAGCCACCAACGGAGCACAGATACGCAGTATTTT. J is TRBJ2-3 and V is TRBV19; D remains unclear. The CDR3 has 14 residues. The V end lost 6 bases, the J end lost 0 bases, and 10 bases lay between the germline ends. Germline CDR1 reads LNHDA; CDR2 reads SQIVND (reference sequence).

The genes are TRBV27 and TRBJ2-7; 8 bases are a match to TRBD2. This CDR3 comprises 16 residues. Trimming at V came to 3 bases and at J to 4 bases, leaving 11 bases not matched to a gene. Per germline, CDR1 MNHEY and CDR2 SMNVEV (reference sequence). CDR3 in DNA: TGTGCCAGCAGTTTGGTAGGGACTAGGAATTTATACGAGCAGTACTTC. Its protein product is CASSLVGTRNLYEQYF.

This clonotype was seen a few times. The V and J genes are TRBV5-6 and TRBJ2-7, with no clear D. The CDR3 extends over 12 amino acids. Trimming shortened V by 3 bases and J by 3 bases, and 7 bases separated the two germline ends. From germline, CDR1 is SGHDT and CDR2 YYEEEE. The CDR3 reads CASSYRSYEQYF. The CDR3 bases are TGTGCCAGCAGCTATCGTAGCTACGAGCAGTACTTC. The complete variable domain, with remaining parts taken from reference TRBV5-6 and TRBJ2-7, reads DAGVTQSPTHLIKTRGQQVTLRCSPKSGHDTVSWYQQALGQGPQFIFQYYEEEERQRGNFPDRFSGHQFPNYSSELNVNALLLGDSALYLCASSYRSYEQYFGPGTRLTVT.

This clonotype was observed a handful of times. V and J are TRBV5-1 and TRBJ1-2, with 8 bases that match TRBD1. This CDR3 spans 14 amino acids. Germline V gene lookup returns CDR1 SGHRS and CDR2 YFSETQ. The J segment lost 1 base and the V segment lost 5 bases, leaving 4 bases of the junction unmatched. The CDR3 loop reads CASSSGQVNYGYTF. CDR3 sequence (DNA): TGCGCCAGCAGTTCGGGACAGGTTAACTATGGCTACACCTTC. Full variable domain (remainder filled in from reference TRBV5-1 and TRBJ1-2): KAGVTQTPRYLIKTRGQQVTLSCSPISGHRSVSWYQQTPGQGLQFLFEYFSETQRNKGNFPGRFSGRQFSNSRSEMNVSTLELGDSALYLCASSSGQVNYGYTFGSGTRLTVV.

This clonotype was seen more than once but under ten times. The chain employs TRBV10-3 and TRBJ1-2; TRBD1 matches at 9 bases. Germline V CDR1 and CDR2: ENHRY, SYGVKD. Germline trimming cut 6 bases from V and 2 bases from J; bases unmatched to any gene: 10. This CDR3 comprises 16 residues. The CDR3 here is CAISKRPDRGNYGYTF. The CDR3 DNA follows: TGTGCCATCAGCAAACGCCCCGACAGGGGGAACTATGGCTACACCTTC.

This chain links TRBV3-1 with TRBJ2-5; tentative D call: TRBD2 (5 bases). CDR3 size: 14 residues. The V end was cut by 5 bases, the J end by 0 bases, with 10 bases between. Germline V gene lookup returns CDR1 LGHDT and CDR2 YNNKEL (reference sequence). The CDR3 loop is CASSFPDYQETQYF. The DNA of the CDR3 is TGTGCCAGCAGCTTTCCGGACTACCAAGAGACCCAGTACTTC.

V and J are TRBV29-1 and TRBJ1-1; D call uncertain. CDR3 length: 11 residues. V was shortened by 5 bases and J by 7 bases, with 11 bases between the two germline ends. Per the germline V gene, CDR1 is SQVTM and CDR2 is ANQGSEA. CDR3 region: CSVYPTGEAFF. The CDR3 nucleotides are TGCAGCGTTTACCCGACGGGTGAAGCTTTCTTT.

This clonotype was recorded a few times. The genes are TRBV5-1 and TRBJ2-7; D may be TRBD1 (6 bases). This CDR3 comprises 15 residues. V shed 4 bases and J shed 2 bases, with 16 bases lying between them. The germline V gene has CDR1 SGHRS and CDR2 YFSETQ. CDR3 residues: CASSPELQGPYEQYF. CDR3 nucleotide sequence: TGCGCCAGCAGCCCCGAGCTTCAGGGGCCCTACGAGCAGTACTTC.

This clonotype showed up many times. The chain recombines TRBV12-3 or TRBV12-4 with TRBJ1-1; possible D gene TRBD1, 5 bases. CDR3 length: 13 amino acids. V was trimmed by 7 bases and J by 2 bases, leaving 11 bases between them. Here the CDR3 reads CASTERGNTEAFF. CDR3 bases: TGTGCCAGCACTGAGAGGGGTAACACTGAAGCTTTCTTT.

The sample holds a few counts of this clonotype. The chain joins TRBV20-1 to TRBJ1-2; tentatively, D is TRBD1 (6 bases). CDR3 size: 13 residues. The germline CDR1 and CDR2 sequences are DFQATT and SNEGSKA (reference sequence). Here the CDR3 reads CRGGGDANYGYTF. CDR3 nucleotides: TGCAGGGGAGGGGGTGACGCTAACTATGGCTACACCTTC.

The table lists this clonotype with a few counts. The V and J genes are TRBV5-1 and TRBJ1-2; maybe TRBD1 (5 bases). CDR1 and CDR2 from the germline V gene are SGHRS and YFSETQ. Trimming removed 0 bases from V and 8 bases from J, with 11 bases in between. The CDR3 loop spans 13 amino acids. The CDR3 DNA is TGCGCCAGCAGCTTGGAAGAGACAGAGGGCTACACCTTC. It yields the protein CASSLEETEGYTF.

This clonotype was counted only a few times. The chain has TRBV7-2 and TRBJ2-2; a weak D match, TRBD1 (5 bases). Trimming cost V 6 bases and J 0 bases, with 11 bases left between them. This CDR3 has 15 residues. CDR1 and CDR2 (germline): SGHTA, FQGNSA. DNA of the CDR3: TGTGCCAGCAGAGAAAGGGGCGCGAACACCGGGGAGCTGTTTTTT. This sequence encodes CASRERGANTGELFF.

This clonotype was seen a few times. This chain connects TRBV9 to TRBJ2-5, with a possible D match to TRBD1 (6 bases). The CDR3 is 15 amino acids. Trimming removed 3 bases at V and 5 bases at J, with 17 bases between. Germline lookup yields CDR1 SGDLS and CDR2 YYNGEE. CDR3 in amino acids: CASSADLGGRETQYF. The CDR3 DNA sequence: TGTGCCAGCAGCGCTGATTTAGGGGGTCGGGAGACCCAGTACTTC.

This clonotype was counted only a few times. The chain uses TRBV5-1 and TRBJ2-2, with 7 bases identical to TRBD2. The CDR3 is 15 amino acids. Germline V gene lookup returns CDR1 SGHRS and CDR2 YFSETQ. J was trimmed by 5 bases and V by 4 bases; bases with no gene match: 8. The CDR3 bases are TGCGCCAGCAGCATATCGGGACTATTTACCGGGGAGCTGTTTTTT. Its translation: CASSISGLFTGELFF.